Each of the 22 T cell receptor beta chains below was sequenced from the same sample in a study of blood T cell repertoires in COVID-19. Clones were read by immunoSEQ multiplex PCR, and TCRdb kept only the in-frame ones, dropping some. The table includes 310,000 or so clones, roughly 86% detected once. The source material was peripheral blood. The receptors come from a woman under 40 with COVID-19, enrolled during active disease.

On this clone itself: The sample contains more than one DNA sequence encoding this CDR3. The genes are TRBV5-1 and TRBJ1-3; maybe TRBD1 (6 bases). There are 16 residues in the CDR3. Between the trimmed V and J ends, which lost 1 base and 0 bases, there was a span of 11 bases. CDR1 and CDR2 from the germline V gene are SGHRS and YFSETQ. DNA of the CDR3: TGCGCCAGCAGCTTGCGGGGAGGGGGCTCTGGAAACACCATATATTTT. This sequence encodes CASSLRGGGSGNTIYF.

Points on this clone: Different DNA sequences within this sample yield the same CDR3. The chain uses TRBV29-1 and TRBJ2-3; D gene unclear. CDR3 length: 12 residues. Germline V lookup: CDR1 SQVTM, CDR2 ANQGSEA. Trimming took off 4 bases at V and 2 bases at J, with 7 bases between the two ends. CDR3 coding DNA: TGCAGCGTTGGACTCTCCACAGATACGCAGTATTTT. Amino acid sequence: CSVGLSTDTQYF.

This chain links TRBV2 with TRBJ2-2, with a possible D match to TRBD2 (6 bases). Trimming took 5 bases from V and 6 from J, leaving 13 bases between them. Germline-derived CDR1 and CDR2 are SNHLY and FYNNEI. The CDR3 sequence is 14 residues long. CDR3 protein: CASSNRLGAGELFF. The DNA of the CDR3 is TGTGCCAGCAGTAACCGACTAGGGGCCGGGGAGCTGTTTTTT.

This clone was seen a single time. The rearrangement joins TRBV12-3 or TRBV12-4 to TRBJ2-1; no definite D call. The CDR3 has 11 amino acids. Trimming cost V 8 bases and J 4 bases, with 6 bases left between them. The CDR3 DNA reads as TGTGCCAGCTCCGTGTACAATGAGCAGTTCTTC. As protein: CASSVYNEQFF.

The chain uses TRBV24-1 and TRBJ2-5; 8 nucleotides line up with TRBD2. The CDR3 is 14 residues long. V dropped 4 bases and J dropped 3; count of bases not matched to a gene: 3. In germline, CDR1 is KGHDR, CDR2 SFDVKD. DNA of the CDR3: TGTGCCACCAGTGAGCCAGCGGGGGAAGAGACCCAGTACTTC. This gives the protein CATSEPAGEETQYF.

CDR3 coding DNA: TGTGCCAGCAGCTTGAAAAGGCGGGTTGAAGCTTTCTTT. Residues: CASSLKRRVEAFF. The rearrangement joins TRBV5-6 to TRBJ1-1; D is unresolved. CDR1 is SGHDT, CDR2 YYEEEE, per germline. The ends were cut back, 1 base at V and 7 bases at J, with 11 bases in the middle. CDR3 length equals 13 residues.

The DNA for the CDR3 is TGTGCCAGCAGGACCGGGACAGGAAGCTCCTATAATTCACCCCTCCACTTT. Translation: CASRTGTGSSYNSPLHF. V gene TRBV28 combines with J gene TRBJ1-6, with TRBD1 identical over 8 bases. The CDR3 sequence is 17 residues long. CDR1 is MDHEN, CDR2 SYDVKM, per germline. The J segment lost 0 bases and the V segment lost 6 bases, leaving 7 bases of the junction unmatched.

The chain employs TRBV4-3 and TRBJ2-1; TRBD2 matches 13 bases. Germline V gene lookup returns CDR1 LGHNA and CDR2 YSLEER. The CDR3 sequence is 15 residues long. The ends lost 4 bases at V and 9 bases at J; junction bases unmatched: 6. CDR3 region: CASSLLAGGPGEQFF. In DNA, the CDR3 is TGCGCCAGCAGCCTACTAGCGGGAGGGCCGGGTGAGCAGTTCTTC.

The rearrangement uses TRBV10-2 and TRBJ2-7, with 9 bases aligning to TRBD2. The CDR3 has 16 residues. Germline V gives CDR1 WSHSY, CDR2 SAAADI. With 2 bases clipped from V and 1 base from J, the junction kept 6 bases outside the gene matches. The CDR3 region is CASSEIGGRGSYEQYF. CDR3 nucleotides: TGCGCCAGCAGTGAGATTGGCGGGAGGGGGTCCTACGAGCAGTACTTC.

The V and J genes are TRBV12-3 or TRBV12-4 and TRBJ2-1; TRBD2 matches at 9 bases. The CDR3 contains 12 residues. Trimming cost V 8 bases and J 9 bases; bases outside gene matches: 5. The CDR3 DNA reads as TGTGCCAGCGCGGGAGGGCCGGTTGAGCAGTTCTTC. Protein product: CASAGGPVEQFF.

This sequence joins TRBV10-3 and TRBJ1-3; D is possibly TRBD1 (5 bases). Germline loops: CDR1 ENHRY, CDR2 SYGVKD. Deletions cut 6 bases from V and 1 base from J, with 10 bases between. The CDR3 sequence is 14 residues long. DNA of the CDR3: TGTGCCATCAGAATCGACAGATCTGGAAACACCATATATTTT. It specifies CAIRIDRSGNTIYF.

The chain is built from TRBV2 and TRBJ1-1; 7 nucleotides agree with TRBD1. V lost 6 bases to trimming and J lost 8 bases; unmatched junction nucleotides: 6. The CDR3 extends over 12 amino acids. Germline CDR1 is SNHLY and CDR2 is FYNNEI. The DNA for the CDR3 is TGTGCCAGCAGGGGGACAGTTGCCGAAGCTTTCTTT. This translates into CASRGTVAEAFF.

The rearrangement joins TRBV6-4 to TRBJ2-2; 7 nucleotides match TRBD1. The CDR3 spans 14 residues. Unmatched junction bases numbered 8, after V lost 6 bases and J lost 7 bases. CDR1 and CDR2 (germline): MRHNA, SNTAGT. CDR3: CASSRTGSSGELFF. The CDR3 DNA sequence: TGTGCCAGCAGCCGGACAGGTTCCAGCGGGGAGCTGTTTTTT.

With regard to this clone: Different DNA sequences within this sample yield the same CDR3. The chain joins TRBV30 to TRBJ1-5; TRBD1 might be the D (6 bases). Trimming cost V 1 base and J 4 bases, with 8 bases left between them. The CDR3 spans 13 residues. CDR1 GTSNPN and CDR2 SVGIG come from the germline V gene (reference sequence). The CDR3 coding sequence is TGTGCCTGGAGTGGACAGGAGAATCAGCCCCAGCATTTT. Translated, it gives CAWSGQENQPQHF.

V usage is TRBV18 and J usage is TRBJ2-5; no reliable D call. The germline V and J ends were trimmed by 1 base and 4 bases, with 10 bases remaining between them. The CDR3 has 14 amino acids. Germline CDR1 KGHSH, CDR2 LQKENI. CDR3 in amino acids: CASSPLSRRETQYF. In DNA form, the CDR3 reads TGTGCCAGCTCACCACTCTCCAGGCGAGAGACCCAGTACTTC.

CDR3 protein: CAARGRLEVYEQYF. The CDR3 nucleotides are TGTGCCGCCAGGGGGAGACTAGAGGTCTACGAGCAGTACTTC. This chain uses TRBV28 with TRBJ2-7; tentative D call: TRBD1 (7 bases). CDR3 length: 14 amino acids. V lost 11 bases to trimming and J lost 3 bases, with 20 bases between them. Germline CDR1 MDHEN, CDR2 SYDVKM.

V gene TRBV14 combines with J gene TRBJ2-7, with D maybe TRBD1 (6 bases). The CDR3 contains 15 residues. With 1 base removed from V and 9 bases from J, the gap between germline ends came to 19 bases. CDR1 and CDR2 (germline): SGHDN, FVKESK. The CDR3 spells CASSQVDSNTAGQYF. CDR3 sequence (DNA): TGTGCCAGCAGCCAAGTGGACAGCAACACGGCGGGGCAGTACTTC.

This clone was picked up one time. The rearrangement uses TRBV5-1 and TRBJ1-4, with 8 bases fitting TRBD1. This CDR3 has 16 amino acids. The germline CDR1 and CDR2 sequences are SGHRS and YFSETQ. J gave up 6 bases and V 4 bases, and 11 bases lay outside the gene matches. CDR3 DNA: TGCGCCAGCAGCCCAGGGACAGGTAGGGTGGATGAAAAACTGTTTTTT. It codes for CASSPGTGRVDEKLFF.

V usage is TRBV6-5 and J usage is TRBJ2-2, with 8 positions matching TRBD2. Trimming removed 5 bases from V and 5 bases from J; junction bases left unmatched: 7. The CDR3 totals 15 residues. Germline V lookup: CDR1 MNHEY, CDR2 SVGAGI. The CDR3 coding sequence is TGTGCCAGCAGTCTTACTAGCGGCGAGACCGGGGAGCTGTTTTTT. Encoded protein: CASSLTSGETGELFF.

This clone was counted once. The V call is TRBV3-1 (or the pseudogene TRBV3-2), the J call TRBJ2-7; D gene ambiguous. The CDR3 spans 13 residues. The V gene lost 0 bases and the J gene lost 2 bases, with 5 bases spanning the gap. Germline CDR1 and CDR2: LGHDT and YNNKEL (reference sequence). CDR3 bases: TGTGCCAGCAGCCAAGATATAACCTACGAGCAGTACTTC. This translates into CASSQDITYEQYF.

The V and J genes are TRBV19 and TRBJ2-7; 7 bases match TRBD2. The junction had 7 bases not matched to a gene; V was cut back by 5 bases and J by 3 bases. In germline, CDR1 is LNHDA, CDR2 SQIVND (reference sequence). The CDR3 loop spans 14 amino acids. The CDR3 here is CASSFTGGFYEQYF. The CDR3 nucleotides read TGTGCCAGTAGTTTCACCGGGGGGTTCTACGAGCAGTACTTC.

The chain carries TRBV25-1 and TRBJ2-1; 8 bases align to TRBD2. The germline V gene encodes CDR1 MGHDK and CDR2 SYGVNS. The CDR3 is made up of 15 amino acids. Germline trimming cut 4 bases from V and 1 base from J; bases unmatched to any gene: 3. The CDR3 reads CASSGLAPSYNEQFF. CDR3 sequence (DNA): TGTGCCAGCAGTGGACTAGCGCCTTCCTACAATGAGCAGTTCTTC.